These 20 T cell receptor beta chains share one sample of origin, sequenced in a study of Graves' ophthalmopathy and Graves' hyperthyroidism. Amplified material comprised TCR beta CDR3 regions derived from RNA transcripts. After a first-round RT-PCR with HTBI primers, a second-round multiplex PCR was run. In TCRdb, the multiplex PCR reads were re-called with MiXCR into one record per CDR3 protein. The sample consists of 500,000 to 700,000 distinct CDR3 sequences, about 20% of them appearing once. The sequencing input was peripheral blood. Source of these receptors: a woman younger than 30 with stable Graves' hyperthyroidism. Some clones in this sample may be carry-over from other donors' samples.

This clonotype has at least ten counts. In nucleotides, the CDR3 is TGTGCCAGCACCCGGGACTCCAATAGCAATCAGCCCCAGCATTTT. Translation gives CASTRDSNSNQPQHF. The rearrangement links TRBV2 to TRBJ1-5; possibly TRBD1 for D (5 bases). Deletions cut 7 bases from V and 0 bases from J, with 13 bases between. Germline V gene data show CDR1 as SNHLY and CDR2 as FYNNEI. The CDR3 extends over 15 amino acids.

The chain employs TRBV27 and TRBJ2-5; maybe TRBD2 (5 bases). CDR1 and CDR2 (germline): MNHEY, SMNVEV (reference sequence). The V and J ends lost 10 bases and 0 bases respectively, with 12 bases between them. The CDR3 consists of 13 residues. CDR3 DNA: TGTGCCACCAAGGGAGCGTACCAAGAGACCCAGTACTTC. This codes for CATKGAYQETQYF.

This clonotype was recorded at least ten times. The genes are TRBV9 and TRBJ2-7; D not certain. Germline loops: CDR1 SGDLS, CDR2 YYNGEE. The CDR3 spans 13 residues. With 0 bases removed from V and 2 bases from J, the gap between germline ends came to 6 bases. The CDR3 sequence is CASSVDTAYEQYF. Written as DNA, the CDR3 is TGTGCCAGCAGCGTAGACACAGCCTACGAGCAGTACTTC. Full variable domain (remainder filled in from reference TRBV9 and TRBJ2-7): DSGVTQTPKHLITATGQRVTLRCSPRSGDLSVYWYQQSLDQGLQFLIQYYNGEERAKGNILERFSAQQFPDLHSELNLSSLELGDSALYFCASSVDTAYEQYFGPGTRLTVT.

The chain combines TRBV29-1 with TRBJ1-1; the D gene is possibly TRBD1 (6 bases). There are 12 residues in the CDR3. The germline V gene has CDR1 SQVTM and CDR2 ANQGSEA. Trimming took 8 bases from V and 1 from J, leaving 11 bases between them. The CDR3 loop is CSYSRGNTEAFF. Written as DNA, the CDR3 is TGCAGCTATAGCAGGGGGAACACTGAAGCTTTCTTT.

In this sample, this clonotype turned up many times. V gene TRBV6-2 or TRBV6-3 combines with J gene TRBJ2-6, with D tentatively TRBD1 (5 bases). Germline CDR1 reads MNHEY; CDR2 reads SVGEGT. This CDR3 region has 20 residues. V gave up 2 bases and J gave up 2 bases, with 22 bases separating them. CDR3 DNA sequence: TGTGCCAGCAGTTACGGGGCAGGGTTAGTCTTGGGGCCTGGGGCCAACGTCCTGACTTTC. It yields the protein CASSYGAGLVLGPGANVLTF.

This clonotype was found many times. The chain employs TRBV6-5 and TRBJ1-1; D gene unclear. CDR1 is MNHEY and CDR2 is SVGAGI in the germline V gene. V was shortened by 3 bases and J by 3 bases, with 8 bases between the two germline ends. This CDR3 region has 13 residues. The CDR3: CASSYRTDTEAFF. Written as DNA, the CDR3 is TGTGCCAGCAGTTATCGAACGGACACTGAAGCTTTCTTT.

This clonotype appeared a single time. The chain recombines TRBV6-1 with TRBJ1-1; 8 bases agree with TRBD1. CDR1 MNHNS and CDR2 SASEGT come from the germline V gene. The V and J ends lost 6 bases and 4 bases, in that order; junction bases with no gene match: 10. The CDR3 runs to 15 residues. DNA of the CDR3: TGTGCCAGCAGACCCAGGGGGCCACGTACCACTGAAGCTTTCTTT. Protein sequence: CASRPRGPRTTEAFF.

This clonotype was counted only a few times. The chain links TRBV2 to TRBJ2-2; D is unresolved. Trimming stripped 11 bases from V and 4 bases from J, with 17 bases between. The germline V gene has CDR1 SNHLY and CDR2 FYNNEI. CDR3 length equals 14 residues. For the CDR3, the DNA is TGTGCCCTCCCGTCGCAGTATGGCACCGGGGAGCTGTTTTTT. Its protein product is CALPSQYGTGELFF. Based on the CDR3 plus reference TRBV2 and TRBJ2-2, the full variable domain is EPEVTQTPSHQVTQMGQEVILRCVPISNHLYFYWYRQILGQKVEFLVSFYNNEISEKSEIFDDQFSVERPDGSNFTLKIRSTKLEDSAMYFCALPSQYGTGELFFGEGSRLTVL.

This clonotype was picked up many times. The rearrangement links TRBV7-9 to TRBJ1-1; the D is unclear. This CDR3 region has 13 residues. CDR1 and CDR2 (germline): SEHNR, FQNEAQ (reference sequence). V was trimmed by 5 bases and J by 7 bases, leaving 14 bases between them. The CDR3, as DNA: TGTGCCAGCAGCCCCCAGGTTGGGCGTGAAGCTTTCTTT. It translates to CASSPQVGREAFF.

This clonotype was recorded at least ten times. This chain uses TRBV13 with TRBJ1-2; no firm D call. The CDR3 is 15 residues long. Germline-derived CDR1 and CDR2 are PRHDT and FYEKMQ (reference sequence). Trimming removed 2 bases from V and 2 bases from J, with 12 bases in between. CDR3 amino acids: CASSLIVGWNYGYTF. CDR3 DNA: TGTGCCAGCAGCTTAATAGTGGGGTGGAACTATGGCTACACCTTC.

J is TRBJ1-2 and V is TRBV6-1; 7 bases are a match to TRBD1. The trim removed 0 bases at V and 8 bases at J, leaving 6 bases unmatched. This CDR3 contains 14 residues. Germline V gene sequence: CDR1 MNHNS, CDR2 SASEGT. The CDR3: CASSEAGGGVGYTF. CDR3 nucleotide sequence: TGTGCCAGCAGTGAAGCAGGGGGCGGGGTAGGCTACACCTTC.

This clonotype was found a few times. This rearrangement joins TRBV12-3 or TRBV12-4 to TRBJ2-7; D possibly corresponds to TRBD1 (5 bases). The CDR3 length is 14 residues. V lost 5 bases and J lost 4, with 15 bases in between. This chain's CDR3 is CASSIQDRFYEQYF. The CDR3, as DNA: TGTGCCAGCAGTATCCAAGACAGATTTTACGAGCAGTACTTC.

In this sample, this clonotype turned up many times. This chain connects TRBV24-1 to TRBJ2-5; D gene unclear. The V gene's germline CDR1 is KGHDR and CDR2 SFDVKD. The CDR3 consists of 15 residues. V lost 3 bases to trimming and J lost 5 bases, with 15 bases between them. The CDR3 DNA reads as TGTGCCACCAGTGATCCCCGACAAGGTGTGGAGACCCAGTACTTC. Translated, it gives CATSDPRQGVETQYF.

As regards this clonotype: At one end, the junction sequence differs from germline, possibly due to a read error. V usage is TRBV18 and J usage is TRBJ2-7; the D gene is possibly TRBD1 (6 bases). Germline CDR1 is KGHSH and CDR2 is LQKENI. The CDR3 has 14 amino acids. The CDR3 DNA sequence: TGTTCCAGCTCCCCATACAGGGACGGTTACGAGCAGTACTTC. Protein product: CSSSPYRDGYEQYF.

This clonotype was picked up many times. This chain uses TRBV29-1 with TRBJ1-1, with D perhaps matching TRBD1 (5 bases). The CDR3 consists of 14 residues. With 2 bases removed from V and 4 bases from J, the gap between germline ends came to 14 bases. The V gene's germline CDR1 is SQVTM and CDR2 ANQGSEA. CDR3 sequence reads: CSVESAGRVTEAFF. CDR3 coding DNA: TGCAGCGTTGAATCTGCGGGGCGCGTCACTGAAGCTTTCTTT.

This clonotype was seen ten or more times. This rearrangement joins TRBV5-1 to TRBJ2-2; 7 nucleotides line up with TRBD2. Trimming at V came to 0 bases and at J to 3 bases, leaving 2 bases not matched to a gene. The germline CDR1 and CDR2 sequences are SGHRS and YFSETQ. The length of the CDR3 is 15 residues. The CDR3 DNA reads TGCGCCAGCAGCTTGGAAGGGAGGGACACCGGGGAGCTGTTTTTT. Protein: CASSLEGRDTGELFF.

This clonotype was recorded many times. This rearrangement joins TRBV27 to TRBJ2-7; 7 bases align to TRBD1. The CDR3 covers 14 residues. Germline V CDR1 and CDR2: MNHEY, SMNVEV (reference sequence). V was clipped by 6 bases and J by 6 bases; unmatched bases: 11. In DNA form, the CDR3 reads TGTGCCAGCAGAGGATACGGACAGGTCCCCGAGCAGTACTTC. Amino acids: CASRGYGQVPEQYF.

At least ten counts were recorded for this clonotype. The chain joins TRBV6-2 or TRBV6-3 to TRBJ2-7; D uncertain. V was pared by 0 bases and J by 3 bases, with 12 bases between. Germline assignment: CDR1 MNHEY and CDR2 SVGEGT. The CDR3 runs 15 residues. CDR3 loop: CASSYSLNAGYEQYF. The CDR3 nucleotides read TGTGCCAGCAGTTACTCGTTGAATGCAGGCTACGAGCAGTACTTC.

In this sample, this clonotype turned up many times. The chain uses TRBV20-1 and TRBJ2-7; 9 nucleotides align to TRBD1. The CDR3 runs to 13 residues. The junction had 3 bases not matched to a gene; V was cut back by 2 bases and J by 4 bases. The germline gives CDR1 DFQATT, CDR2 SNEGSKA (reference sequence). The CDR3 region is CSARPTGGYEQYF. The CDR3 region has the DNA TGCAGTGCTAGACCGACAGGGGGATACGAGCAGTACTTC.

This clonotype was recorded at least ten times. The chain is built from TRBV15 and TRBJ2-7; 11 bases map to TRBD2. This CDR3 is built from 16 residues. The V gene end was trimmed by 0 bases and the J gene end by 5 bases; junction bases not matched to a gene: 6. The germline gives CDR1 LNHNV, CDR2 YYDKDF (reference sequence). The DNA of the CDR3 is TGTGCCACCAGCAGAGATCTAGCGGGAGGCGCGAACGAGCAGTACTTC. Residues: CATSRDLAGGANEQYF.